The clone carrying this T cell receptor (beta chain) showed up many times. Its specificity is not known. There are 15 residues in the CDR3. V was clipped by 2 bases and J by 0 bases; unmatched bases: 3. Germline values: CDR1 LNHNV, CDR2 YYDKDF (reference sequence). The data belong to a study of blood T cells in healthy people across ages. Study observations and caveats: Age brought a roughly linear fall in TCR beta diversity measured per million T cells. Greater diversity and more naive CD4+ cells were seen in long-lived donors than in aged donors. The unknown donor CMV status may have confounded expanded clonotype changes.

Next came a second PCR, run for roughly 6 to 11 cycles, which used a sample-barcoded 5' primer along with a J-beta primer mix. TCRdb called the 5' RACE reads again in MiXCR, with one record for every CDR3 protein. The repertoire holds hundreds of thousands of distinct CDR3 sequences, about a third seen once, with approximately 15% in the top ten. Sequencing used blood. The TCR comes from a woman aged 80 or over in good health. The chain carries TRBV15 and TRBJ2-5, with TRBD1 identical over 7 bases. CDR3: CATSRSDRDQETQYF. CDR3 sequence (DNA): TGTGCCACCAGCAGATCCGACAGGGACCAAGAGACCCAGTACTTC. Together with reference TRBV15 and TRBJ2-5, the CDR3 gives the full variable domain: DAMVIQNPRYQVTQFGKPVTLSCSQTLNHNVMYWYQQKSSQAPKLLFHYYDKDFNNEADTPDNFQSRRPNTSFCFLDIRSPGLGDTAMYLCATSRSDRDQETQYFGPGTRLLVL.